The 26 T cell receptor beta chains in this list originate from one sample, sequenced in a study of shared clonotypes between healthy human individuals. Positively selected for CCR7, the CD45RO-negative cells used as naive CD8 cells excluded terminally differentiated effector memory CD45RA+ cells. The method was immunoSEQ multiplex PCR; TCRdb's version includes in-frame clones alone and lacks a portion of them. The top ten clones hold less than 1.5% of a sample with some 2 million clones, just under 95% of them seen once. Sequencing was carried out using naive CD8+ T cells sorted from blood. The source is a man younger than 30 in good health.

The chain has TRBV6-6 and TRBJ2-7; 11 bases line up with TRBD2. CDR3 length equals 14 residues. V shed 6 bases and J 4 bases; nucleotides not matched to a gene: 5. CDR1 is MNHNY, CDR2 SVGAGI, per germline (reference sequence). This CDR3 reads CASSIAGGPYEQYF. CDR3 bases: TGTGCCAGCAGCATAGCGGGGGGGCCTTACGAGCAGTACTTC.

The chain combines TRBV30 with TRBJ2-5, with 13 bases fitting TRBD2. Per the germline V gene, CDR1 is GTSNPN and CDR2 is SVGIG (reference sequence). V dropped 3 bases and J dropped 5; count of bases not matched to a gene: 3. CDR3 length: 14 amino acids. The CDR3 nucleotides read TGTGCCTGGAGGGGACTAGCGGGATCGGAGACCCAGTACTTC. Its protein is CAWRGLAGSETQYF.

As to this clone: Other DNA sequences of this sample code for an identical CDR3. The rearrangement uses TRBV4-3 and TRBJ1-3; no firm D call. V shed 1 base and J shed 0 bases, with 7 bases lying between them. The germline V gene has CDR1 LGHNA and CDR2 YSLEER. This CDR3 spans 15 amino acids. The CDR3 reads CASSQGRSSGNTIYF. The CDR3 nucleotides are TGCGCCAGCAGCCAAGGGAGAAGCTCTGGAAACACCATATATTTT.

The chain uses TRBV5-4 and TRBJ2-1, with D possibly being TRBD1 or TRBD2 (5 bases each). CDR1 and CDR2 (germline): SGHNT, YYREEE (reference sequence). The CDR3 consists of 13 residues. With 2 bases removed from V and 8 bases from J, the gap between germline ends came to 11 bases. The CDR3 protein is CASSLRGEDEQFF. CDR3 coding DNA: TGTGCCAGCAGCTTACGGGGCGAGGATGAGCAGTTCTTC.

CDR3 in DNA: TGTGCCAGCAGCTTTAGACAGGGGGCTTTCACTGAAGCTTTCTTT. Translation: CASSFRQGAFTEAFF. This sequence joins TRBV7-8 and TRBJ1-1; 10 positions agree with TRBD1. The CDR3 extends over 15 amino acids. J was trimmed by 4 bases and V by 3 bases; bases with no gene match: 5. CDR1 SGHVS and CDR2 FQNEAQ come from the germline V gene.

In nucleotides, the CDR3 is TGTGCCAGCAGTTTACAGGACTACAATGAGCAGTTCTTC. This encodes CASSLQDYNEQFF. This chain uses TRBV28 with TRBJ2-1; no firm D call. CDR3 size: 13 residues. Trimming cost V 2 bases and J 3 bases, with 5 bases left between them. Germline-derived CDR1 and CDR2 are MDHEN and SYDVKM.

V is TRBV5-6 and J is TRBJ2-7; D gene unclear. The germline gives CDR1 SGHDT, CDR2 YYEEEE. Trimming pared 3 bases from V and 12 bases from J, leaving 16 bases between. This CDR3 has 12 residues. This chain's CDR3 is CASSSGSSGLYF. For the CDR3, the DNA is TGTGCCAGCAGCTCCGGATCTTCGGGTTTGTACTTC.

The J gene is TRBJ1-3, the V gene TRBV7-9; D is unresolved. The CDR3 is 15 residues long. Germline lookup yields CDR1 SEHNR and CDR2 FQNEAQ (reference sequence). The V and J ends lost 5 bases and 2 bases respectively, with 13 bases between them. The CDR3 here is CASSLSLVPGNTIYF. Here the CDR3 DNA reads TGTGCCAGCAGCCTATCGCTTGTACCTGGAAACACCATATATTTT.

This chain links TRBV7-9 with TRBJ2-1, with 12 bases lining up with TRBD2. The CDR3 covers 16 residues. CDR1 SEHNR and CDR2 FQNEAQ come from the germline V gene (reference sequence). J was trimmed by 3 bases and V by 5 bases; bases with no gene match: 5. This chain's CDR3 is CASSPRGLAGYNEQFF. CDR3 coding DNA: TGTGCCAGCAGCCCGCGGGGACTAGCGGGCTACAATGAGCAGTTCTTC.

A single count supports this clone. The CDR3 loop is CASSQDPGLYTGELFF. CDR3 coding DNA: TGCGCCAGCAGCCAAGACCCGGGACTTTACACCGGGGAGCTGTTTTTT. V usage is TRBV4-1 and J usage is TRBJ2-2; possible D gene TRBD2, 6 bases. Germline V lookup: CDR1 MGHRA, CDR2 YSYEKL. The CDR3 has 16 amino acids. Between the trimmed V and J ends, which lost 0 bases and 3 bases, there was a span of 11 bases.

The rearrangement joins TRBV5-4 to TRBJ1-4, with TRBD1 identical over 7 bases. Germline loops: CDR1 SGHNT, CDR2 YYREEE (reference sequence). The CDR3 contains 19 residues. J was trimmed by 0 bases and V by 0 bases; bases with no gene match: 11. The DNA of the CDR3 is TGTGCCAGCAGCTTGGACCTGGACAGGCCTCTTCCAACTAATGAAAAACTGTTTTTT. It specifies CASSLDLDRPLPTNEKLFF.

The rearrangement joins TRBV5-4 to TRBJ2-7, with a tentative D call TRBD2 (7 bases). The CDR3 is 14 amino acids. Germline CDR1 is SGHNT and CDR2 is YYREEE (reference sequence). V lost 2 bases to trimming and J lost 5 bases, with 14 bases between them. For the CDR3, the DNA is TGTGCCAGCAGCTTTTCATCCGGGGGGCACGAGCAGTACTTC. Its protein is CASSFSSGGHEQYF.

The genes are TRBV7-3 and TRBJ2-3; tentative D call: TRBD2 (6 bases). In germline, CDR1 is SGHTA, CDR2 FQGTGA. CDR3 size: 13 residues. V was shortened by 6 bases and J by 5 bases, with 12 bases between the two germline ends. This CDR3 reads CASRSKGGDTQYF. DNA for the CDR3: TGTGCCAGCAGAAGTAAGGGAGGAGATACGCAGTATTTT.

CDR3: CASSQAFGSTEAFF. As DNA, the CDR3 is TGCGCCAGCAGCCAAGCCTTTGGTAGCACTGAAGCTTTCTTT. This chain joins TRBV4-1 and TRBJ1-1; D is undetermined. The CDR3 contains 14 residues. Germline CDR1 and CDR2: MGHRA and YSYEKL. The V end was cut by 1 base, the J end by 4 bases, with 10 bases between.

This chain uses TRBV4-3 with TRBJ2-1; 10 bases agree with TRBD2. Germline V gene lookup returns CDR1 LGHNA and CDR2 YSLEER. With V trimmed by 1 base and J by 6 bases, 12 bases remained unmatched. The CDR3 runs 18 residues. The CDR3 region has the DNA TGCGCCAGCAGCCAAGGCTTGAACTATGGACTAGCGGTCAATGAGCAGTTCTTC. Translation gives CASSQGLNYGLAVNEQFF.

The V call is TRBV11-2, the J call TRBJ2-7; D not resolved. The V end was cut by 3 bases, the J end by 4 bases, with 19 bases between. The CDR3 spans 16 residues. Germline CDR1 SGHAT, CDR2 FQNNGV. The CDR3 DNA sequence: TGTGCCAGCAGCTTCGCTTCCGGCAGGATGGGGTACGAGCAGTACTTC. Its translation: CASSFASGRMGYEQYF.

The chain carries TRBV7-9 and TRBJ2-1; TRBD1 aligns across 9 bases. The length of the CDR3 is 17 residues. The V gene end was trimmed by 0 bases and the J gene end by 7 bases; junction bases not matched to a gene: 10. Germline V CDR1 and CDR2: SEHNR, FQNEAQ (reference sequence). DNA for the CDR3: TGTGCCAGCAGCTTAGCGGGAACAGGGGGCCTCTGGAATGAGCAGTTCTTC. It is translated as CASSLAGTGGLWNEQFF.

The chain carries TRBV11-2 and TRBJ2-7; D not resolved. This CDR3 contains 14 residues. Trimming took 1 base from V and 3 from J, leaving 10 bases between them. The germline V gene has CDR1 SGHAT and CDR2 FQNNGV. CDR3 loop: CASSLGPSNYEQYF. The CDR3 DNA is TGTGCCAGCAGCTTAGGGCCATCAAACTACGAGCAGTACTTC.

The gene calls are TRBV18 and TRBJ2-1, with 13 bases fitting TRBD2. Germline assignment: CDR1 KGHSH and CDR2 LQKENI. V dropped 4 bases and J dropped 3; count of bases not matched to a gene: 0. The CDR3 runs to 15 residues. CDR3 bases: TGTGCCAGCTCACGGACTAGCGGGAGCTACAATGAGCAGTTCTTC. The encoded protein is CASSRTSGSYNEQFF.

The chain recombines TRBV6-5 with TRBJ1-1, with D unresolved. The CDR3 has 12 amino acids. Trimming cost V 2 bases and J 9 bases, with 10 bases left between them. The germline CDR1 and CDR2 sequences are MNHEY and SVGAGI. This CDR3 is CASSYGGVQAFF. The CDR3 DNA sequence: TGTGCCAGCAGTTACGGCGGGGTCCAAGCTTTCTTT.

DNA for the CDR3: TGTGCCAGCAGCTTAGATCCCGTGGAGACCCAGTACTTC. Its translation: CASSLDPVETQYF. The chain recombines TRBV11-3 with TRBJ2-5; D is undetermined. The germline V gene encodes CDR1 SGHNT and CDR2 YENEEA. CDR3 length: 13 amino acids. Trimming removed 0 bases from V and 5 bases from J, with 7 bases in between.

This chain uses TRBV6-1 with TRBJ2-2; TRBD2 agrees at 11 bases. CDR1 and CDR2 from the germline V gene are MNHNS and SASEGT. The CDR3 loop spans 16 amino acids. The V and J ends lost 2 bases and 7 bases, in that order; junction bases with no gene match: 6. This CDR3 is CASSEYGSGRGGELFF. The CDR3, as DNA: TGTGCCAGCAGTGAATATGGTAGCGGGAGGGGCGGGGAGCTGTTTTTT.

V and J are TRBV7-2 and TRBJ2-5, with 15 bases fitting TRBD2. V dropped 5 bases and J dropped 1; count of bases not matched to a gene: 11. CDR1 and CDR2 (germline): SGHTA, FQGNSA. The CDR3 totals 19 residues. CDR3 protein: CASSHIGTSGGPRQETQYF. The CDR3 nucleotides read TGTGCCAGCAGCCATATCGGGACTAGCGGGGGGCCGCGCCAAGAGACCCAGTACTTC. The entire variable domain, with the rest obtained from reference TRBV7-2 and TRBJ2-5, is as follows: GAGVSQSPSNKVTEKGKDVELRCDPISGHTALYWYRQSLGQGLEFLIYFQGNSAPDKSGLPSDRFSAERTGGSVSTLTIQRTQQEDSAVYLCASSHIGTSGGPRQETQYFGPGTRLLVL.

With regard to this clone: The sample holds other DNA sequences that translate to the same CDR3. This rearrangement joins TRBV6-5 to TRBJ2-3, with D hard to call. The V gene lost 2 bases and the J gene lost 4 bases, with 7 bases spanning the gap. Germline loops: CDR1 MNHEY, CDR2 SVGAGI. The CDR3 totals 13 residues. The CDR3 DNA reads as TGTGCCAGCAGTTACGGGCTCGCAGATACGCAGTATTTT. Amino acid sequence: CASSYGLADTQYF.

The V and J genes are TRBV5-5 and TRBJ1-1, with TRBD1 as a possible D gene (5 bases). CDR3 length equals 16 residues. Deletions cut 4 bases from V and 1 base from J, with 17 bases between. Germline V gene data show CDR1 as SGHKS and CDR2 as YYEKEE (reference sequence). CDR3 loop: CASSNPGERENTEAFF. CDR3 sequence (DNA): TGTGCCAGCAGCAACCCGGGGGAGAGAGAGAACACTGAAGCTTTCTTT.

The chain has TRBV13 and TRBJ2-7; 8 bases fit TRBD1. V gave up 4 bases and J gave up 2 bases; unmatched junction bases: 10. The CDR3 has 16 residues. CDR1 and CDR2 (germline): PRHDT, FYEKMQ (reference sequence). In nucleotides, the CDR3 is TGTGCCAGCAGCTCGACACCGGGACAGGAGACCTACGAGCAGTACTTC. As protein: CASSSTPGQETYEQYF.